A selection of T cell receptor beta chains follows, all from one sample in a study of shared clonotypes between healthy human individuals. The protocol was immunoSEQ multiplex PCR, while the TCRdb copy is restricted to in-frame clones and leaves out a portion. Here the sample spans 2 million or so clones, about 94% being singletons. The sequencing sample was made of naive CD8+ T cells sorted from blood. These receptors all come from a man between 18 and 29 years old in good health. The CDR3 runs from the conserved cysteine through the conserved F or W. A D gene is named only where the DNA matches it firmly.

d_call	cdr3_length	j_call	v_call	cdr3_nt	cdr3_aa
-	12	TRBJ2-1	TRBV5-6	TGTGCCAGCAGTTTGCATTTGAATGAGCAGTTCTTC	CASSLHLNEQFF
-	14	TRBJ1-5	TRBV19	TGTGCCAGTAGTATGGGAGGTGATGATCAGCCCCAGCATTTT	CASSMGGDDQPQHF
-	13	TRBJ2-7	TRBV28	TGTGCCAGCAGTTTGATGAGCTCCTACGAGCAGTACTTC	CASSLMSSYEQYF
TRBD1	15	TRBJ1-5	TRBV2	TGTGCCAGCAGGGGGACAGGGGATAGCAATCAGCCCCAGCATTTT	CASRGTGDSNQPQHF
-	18	TRBJ1-3	TRBV21-1	TGTGCCAGCAGCAAAGTTTCGTCGACAGGGAGGTCTGGAAACACCATATATTTT	CASSKVSSTGRSGNTIYF
-	17	TRBJ1-1	TRBV14	TGTGCCAGCAGCCAGTTTATGGGGGAACTCATGAACACTGAAGCTTTCTTT	CASSQFMGELMNTEAFF
-	14	TRBJ2-1	TRBV2	TGTGCCAGCAGTGATGGGAGAGGCTACAATGAGCAGTTCTTC	CASSDGRGYNEQFF
TRBD1	17	TRBJ2-6	TRBV7-6	TGTGCCAGCAGTGCCGGGACAGGGGCCTCTGGGGCCAACGTCCTGACTTTC	CASSAGTGASGANVLTF
-	14	TRBJ2-1	TRBV28	TGTGCCAGCAGTCCCACCTTAGGGGACTATGAGCAGTTCTTC	CASSPTLGDYEQFF
-	15	TRBJ2-1	TRBV4-3	TGCGCCAGCAGCCAAGCACAGGGTCCTGACAATGAGCAGTTCTTC	CASSQAQGPDNEQFF
TRBD2	13	TRBJ2-1	TRBV27	TGTGCCAGCAGTTTGGGACTAGCGGGTGAGCAGTTCTTC	CASSLGLAGEQFF
-	15	TRBJ1-2	TRBV9	TGTGCCAGCAGCGTAGAATTGTCTGAAGGGGATGGCTACACCTTC	CASSVELSEGDGYTF
TRBD1	15	TRBJ2-1	TRBV6-5	TGTGCCAGCAGCCCGGGACAGATCTCCTACAATGAGCAGTTCTTC	CASSPGQISYNEQFF
-	15	TRBJ2-1	TRBV6-5	TGTGCCAGCAGTTATCGGTCGGACGGGGTGAATGAGCAGTTCTTC	CASSYRSDGVNEQFF
-	18	TRBJ2-7	TRBV12-1	TGTGCCAGCAGCTTTGGCCATGCGGACAGGGGACTTTCCTACGAGCAGTACTTC	CASSFGHADRGLSYEQYF
-	11	TRBJ2-7	TRBV30	TGTGCCTGGAGCATCGTGGACGAGCAGTACTTC	CAWSIVDEQYF
TRBD1	14	TRBJ2-1	TRBV27	TGTGCCAGCGGACACAGGGGGGTCGGCAATGAGCAGTTCTTC	CASGHRGVGNEQFF
-	9	TRBJ2-7	TRBV25-1	TGTGCCAGCAGTGAAGGACCTTGGTTC	CASSEGPWF
-	12	TRBJ2-7	TRBV6-6	TGTGCCAGCAGTAATCATCAATACGAGCAGTACTTC	CASSNHQYEQYF
-	15	TRBJ2-2	TRBV12-5	TGTGCTAGTGGTTTCGAGACTTTTTCCACCGGGGAGCTGTTTTTT	CASGFETFSTGELFF
-	12	TRBJ1-2	TRBV29-1	TGCAGCGTTGTAGGGTCGGACTATGGCTACACCTTC	CSVVGSDYGYTF